The 7 T cell receptor beta chains in this list originate from one sample, sequenced in a study of cytomegalovirus exposure and HLA in healthy donors. In the PCR, 60 Vbeta and 13 Jbeta primers were used. Method: immunoSEQ multiplex PCR; TCRdb's copy keeps in-frame clones and lacks some. The table has 150,000 or so clones, 70% to 80% seen once. Sequences were obtained from PBMCs. These receptors were taken from a female donor in good health and CMV-seronegative.

The CDR3 coding sequence is TGTGCCAGCAGTCCCCCCCTGGACACACTTTGGTCACCCCTCCACTTT. As protein: CASSPPLDTLWSPLHF. This rearrangement joins TRBV28 to TRBJ1-6; possible D gene TRBD1, 5 bases. V was clipped by 5 bases and J by 10 bases, with 21 bases between them. The CDR3 contains 16 residues. The V gene's germline CDR1 is MDHEN and CDR2 SYDVKM.

This rearrangement joins TRBV28 to TRBJ1-2, with D perhaps matching TRBD1 (6 bases). V was cut by 3 bases and J by 1 base, with 12 bases left in between. CDR1 is MDHEN and CDR2 is SYDVKM in the germline V gene. The CDR3 is made up of 15 amino acids. The CDR3 DNA sequence: TGTGCCAGCAGTTTTCCGGGCAGGGGTAACTATGGCTACACCTTC. Amino acids: CASSFPGRGNYGYTF.

This clone has a single count. The rearrangement uses TRBV28 and TRBJ1-2; D might be TRBD1 (5 bases). The CDR3 runs 14 residues. Trimming shortened V by 3 bases and J by 5 bases, and 13 bases separated the two germline ends. From germline, CDR1 is MDHEN and CDR2 SYDVKM. The CDR3 protein is CASSFSRGRYGYTF. Written as DNA, the CDR3 is TGTGCCAGCAGTTTCTCTCGGGGGAGATATGGCTACACCTTC.

Comments on this clone: The same CDR3 arises from other DNA sequences in this sample as well. The rearrangement uses TRBV6-1 and TRBJ2-3; no clear D. The CDR3 is 14 residues long. Trimming stripped 7 bases from V and 0 bases from J, with 11 bases between. From germline, CDR1 is MNHNS and CDR2 SASEGT. CDR3 amino acids: CASTLAGSTDTQYF. The CDR3 nucleotides read TGTGCCAGCACTTTAGCTGGGAGCACAGATACGCAGTATTTT.

V gene TRBV19 combines with J gene TRBJ1-1; a possible D gene is TRBD1 (6 bases). The germline gives CDR1 LNHDA, CDR2 SQIVND (reference sequence). The CDR3 sequence is 10 residues long. The V gene lost 8 bases and the J gene lost 12 bases, with 13 bases spanning the gap. The CDR3 spells CASGEGTTFF. CDR3 in DNA: TGTGCCAGTGGCGAGGGGACAACTTTCTTT.

The chain links TRBV5-1 to TRBJ2-7; TRBD2 matches 13 bases. After removal of 4 bases from V and 9 bases from J, the junction contained 7 bases not matched to a gene. The CDR3 runs to 14 residues. Germline lookup yields CDR1 SGHRS and CDR2 YFSETQ. The CDR3 sequence: CASSRTSGSDGQYF. For the CDR3, the DNA is TGCGCCAGCAGCCGGACTAGCGGGAGCGACGGGCAGTACTTC.

The V call is TRBV2, the J call TRBJ1-2; TRBD1 is a possible D gene (5 bases). The CDR3 totals 15 residues. Germline CDR1 SNHLY, CDR2 FYNNEI. The V end was cut by 2 bases, the J end by 2 bases, with 12 bases between. CDR3 nucleotide sequence: TGTGCCAGCAGTGAAATAGGCGGGGGAAACTATGGCTACACCTTC. Protein sequence: CASSEIGGGNYGYTF.